The 22 T cell receptor beta chains below were found in one sample sequenced in a study of post-analysis software for immune sequencing data. Unique-molecular-identifier-tagged TCR beta cDNA libraries were used. TCRdb called the PCR reads again in MiXCR, with one record for every CDR3 protein. The sample records 820,000 or so distinct CDR3 sequences, about 53% being singletons. Study results and caveats: With TRBV5-6, TRBV5-1 and TRBV20-1 included, five TRBV segments were more frequent in patients than in controls.

Their cognate antigens are unknown. Sequenced material: blood. The receptors shown here come from a girl aged 10 to 17 with multiple sclerosis.

This clonotype was counted only a few times. The J gene is TRBJ1-5, the V gene TRBV12-5, with D maybe TRBD1 (5 bases). This CDR3 is built from 15 residues. The germline V and J ends were trimmed by 5 bases and 3 bases, with 14 bases remaining between them. CDR1 and CDR2 (germline): LGHNT, FRNRAP. The CDR3 region is CASGPGGWDNQPQHF. The DNA for the CDR3 is TGTGCTAGTGGTCCTGGGGGTTGGGACAATCAGCCCCAGCATTTT. Full variable domain (remainder filled in from reference TRBV12-5 and TRBJ1-5): DARVTQTPRHKVTEMGQEVTMRCQPILGHNTVFWYRQTMMQGLELLAYFRNRAPLDDSGMPKDRFSAEMPDATLATLKIQPSEPRDSAVYFCASGPGGWDNQPQHFGDGTRLSIL.

The chain combines TRBV12-3 or TRBV12-4 with TRBJ2-1; the match to TRBD2 covers 10 bases. The CDR3 totals 13 residues. J lost 5 bases, V lost 8 bases, and 3 bases had no gene match. This chain's CDR3 is CASGLADNNEQFF. In DNA, the CDR3 is TGTGCCAGCGGACTAGCGGACAACAATGAGCAGTTCTTC.

The chain has TRBV4-1 and TRBJ2-1; perhaps TRBD2 as D (5 bases). V lost 0 bases and J 5 bases, leaving 14 bases between the germline ends. The CDR3 totals 16 residues. From germline, CDR1 is MGHRA and CDR2 YSYEKL. CDR3 protein: CASSQDILVGNNEQFF. In DNA form, the CDR3 reads TGCGCCAGCAGCCAAGATATACTAGTGGGGAACAATGAGCAGTTCTTC.

The chain has TRBV11-3 and TRBJ2-1; D is perhaps TRBD1 or TRBD2 (6 bases each). The germline gives CDR1 SGHNT, CDR2 YENEEA. Trimming took off 3 bases at V and 10 bases at J, with 10 bases between the two ends. The CDR3 extends over 12 amino acids. The CDR3 bases are TGTGCCAGCAGCTTCGTGGGGGGCGAGCAGTTCTTC. This sequence encodes CASSFVGGEQFF.

V usage is TRBV7-3 and J usage is TRBJ2-1, with TRBD2 matching over 7 bases. Germline-derived CDR1 and CDR2 are SGHTA and FQGTGA. This CDR3 is built from 15 residues. V dropped 4 bases and J dropped 0; count of bases not matched to a gene: 3. Here the CDR3 reads CASSSGGGSYNEQFF. DNA for the CDR3: TGTGCCAGCAGCTCTGGGGGGGGCTCCTACAATGAGCAGTTCTTC.

In DNA form, the CDR3 reads TGTGCCAGCAGTTACGTCTTGGGGGGACAGGCCTATGGCTACACCTTC. Amino acid sequence: CASSYVLGGQAYGYTF. This chain uses TRBV6-5 with TRBJ1-2, with TRBD1 identical over 8 bases. Per the germline V gene, CDR1 is MNHEY and CDR2 is SVGAGI. The J segment lost 4 bases and the V segment lost 2 bases, leaving 9 bases of the junction unmatched. This CDR3 region has 16 residues.

The chain links TRBV9 to TRBJ2-3, with TRBD2 matching 7 bases. Losses at the gene ends were 2 bases for V and 6 bases for J; bases not matched to a gene: 9. Germline V lookup: CDR1 SGDLS, CDR2 YYNGEE. The CDR3 length is 15 residues. For the CDR3, the DNA is TGTGCCAGCAGCGTGGAGCGGGGAATCATGGATACGCAGTATTTT. Translation gives CASSVERGIMDTQYF. Full variable domain (remainder filled in from reference TRBV9 and TRBJ2-3): DSGVTQTPKHLITATGQRVTLRCSPRSGDLSVYWYQQSLDQGLQFLIQYYNGEERAKGNILERFSAQQFPDLHSELNLSSLELGDSALYFCASSVERGIMDTQYFGPGTRLTVL.

The chain joins TRBV12-3 or TRBV12-4 to TRBJ1-2, with TRBD1 matching 10 bases. With 6 bases clipped from V and 7 bases from J, the junction kept 5 bases outside the gene matches. The CDR3 totals 13 residues. This CDR3 reads CASSRTGGGGYTF. The CDR3 DNA reads as TGTGCCAGCAGCAGGACAGGGGGGGGTGGCTACACCTTC.

The chain combines TRBV9 with TRBJ2-5, with 8 bases that match TRBD2. CDR3 length: 14 residues. Germline V gene sequence: CDR1 SGDLS, CDR2 YYNGEE. V was clipped by 1 base and J by 3 bases; unmatched bases: 2. The DNA for the CDR3 is TGTGCCAGCAGCGTAAGTAGCGGGGAAGAGACCCAGTACTTC. It codes for CASSVSSGEETQYF.

The chain combines TRBV5-1 with TRBJ2-7, with 9 nucleotides matching TRBD1. V gave up 3 bases and J gave up 3 bases; unmatched junction bases: 4. Germline assignment: CDR1 SGHRS and CDR2 YFSETQ. The CDR3 has 14 amino acids. The CDR3 DNA reads as TGCGCCAGCAGCTCCGGACAGGGGATCTACGAGCAGTACTTC. Translation: CASSSGQGIYEQYF.

The chain employs TRBV6-6 and TRBJ2-3, with D perhaps assigned TRBD1 or TRBD2 (6 bases each). The CDR3 consists of 12 residues. Germline V gives CDR1 MNHNY, CDR2 SVGAGI (reference sequence). The V end lost 8 bases, the J end lost 1 base, and 7 bases lay between the germline ends. The CDR3 region has the DNA TGTGCCAGCGGGGGGCGCACAGATACGCAGTATTTT. Translation gives CASGGRTDTQYF.

In this sample, this clonotype turned up a few times. The chain uses TRBV5-1 and TRBJ2-7; 9 bases are shared with TRBD1. Germline values: CDR1 SGHRS, CDR2 YFSETQ. CDR3 length: 18 residues. The V gene end was trimmed by 0 bases and the J gene end by 2 bases; junction bases not matched to a gene: 12. CDR3 sequence: CASSLGLRGTGIPYEQYF. The DNA for the CDR3 is TGCGCCAGCAGCTTGGGTTTACGAGGGACAGGGATCCCCTACGAGCAGTACTTC.

This clonotype showed up just a few times. The chain has TRBV15 and TRBJ1-3, with a tentative D call TRBD1 (6 bases). With 0 bases removed from V and 3 bases from J, the gap between germline ends came to 9 bases. Germline loops: CDR1 LNHNV, CDR2 YYDKDF (reference sequence). The CDR3 length is 15 residues. CDR3 loop: CATSREGALGNTIYF. DNA of the CDR3: TGTGCCACCAGCAGAGAGGGGGCGCTTGGAAACACCATATATTTT.

This sequence joins TRBV7-9 and TRBJ1-1; D is unclear. CDR1 is SEHNR and CDR2 is FQNEAQ in the germline V gene (reference sequence). V was cut by 7 bases and J by 3 bases, with 12 bases left in between. This CDR3 is built from 13 residues. The CDR3 protein is CASTRIRDTEAFF. The CDR3 region has the DNA TGTGCCAGCACTCGAATACGGGACACTGAAGCTTTCTTT.

The chain employs TRBV24-1 and TRBJ2-7; D gene uncertain. The germline CDR1 and CDR2 sequences are KGHDR and SFDVKD. The CDR3 has 15 residues. Trimming pared 4 bases from V and 3 bases from J, leaving 15 bases between. The CDR3: CATSDSPDRRYEQYF. The CDR3 bases are TGTGCCACCAGTGACTCTCCGGACCGTCGCTACGAGCAGTACTTC.

The V call is TRBV4-1, the J call TRBJ2-1; TRBD2 is a possible D gene (6 bases). Germline CDR1 is MGHRA and CDR2 is YSYEKL. This CDR3 comprises 19 residues. Trimming removed 0 bases at V and 1 base at J, with 19 bases between. CDR3: CASSQDSTTPGVSYNEQFF. For the CDR3, the DNA is TGCGCCAGCAGCCAAGATAGCACCACCCCGGGGGTATCCTACAATGAGCAGTTCTTC.

This clonotype has a handful of counts. The rearrangement links TRBV12-3 or TRBV12-4 to TRBJ2-5; D is perhaps TRBD1 or TRBD2 (6 bases each). The CDR3 consists of 15 residues. V was pared by 1 base and J by 5 bases, with 14 bases between. The CDR3 here is CASSLGPGAGETQYF. In DNA form, the CDR3 reads TGTGCCAGCAGTTTAGGCCCGGGGGCAGGGGAGACCCAGTACTTC.

Note on this clonotype: Mismatch with germline at one junction end may stem from a read error. The chain recombines TRBV14 with TRBJ2-7, with 8 bases that match TRBD2. CDR1 and CDR2 from the germline V gene are SGHDN and FVKESK. CDR3 size: 15 residues. In DNA, the CDR3 is TGTGCCGGCAGCCTCGAGACTAGCGTCGCCTACGAGCAGTACTTC. This encodes CAGSLETSVAYEQYF.

The V gene is TRBV20-1, the J gene TRBJ1-5, with D uncertain. V lost 1 base to trimming and J lost 6 bases, with 7 bases between them. This CDR3 region has 12 residues. Per germline, CDR1 DFQATT and CDR2 SNEGSKA (reference sequence). CDR3 loop: CSARAGSQPQHF. The CDR3 DNA reads as TGCAGTGCTAGAGCGGGTAGTCAGCCCCAGCATTTT.

The V and J genes are TRBV12-3 or TRBV12-4 and TRBJ1-1, with a weak D call TRBD1 (5 bases). This CDR3 has 13 residues. V was shortened by 2 bases and J by 7 bases, with 11 bases between the two germline ends. CDR3 sequence (DNA): TGTGCCAGCAGTTTACGGGTTACAGGTGAAGCTTTCTTT. It codes for CASSLRVTGEAFF.

The genes are TRBV27 and TRBJ2-7; D is possibly TRBD1 (5 bases). CDR1 and CDR2 from the germline V gene are MNHEY and SMNVEV (reference sequence). Trimming took off 1 base at V and 0 bases at J, with 13 bases between the two ends. This CDR3 spans 16 amino acids. The DNA of the CDR3 is TGTGCCAGCAGTTTATGGGGCTATCCTAGCTCCTACGAGCAGTACTTC. Its translation is CASSLWGYPSSYEQYF.

J is TRBJ1-1 and V is TRBV29-1; maybe TRBD1 (5 bases). The ends were cut back, 7 bases at V and 4 bases at J, with 16 bases in the middle. CDR3 length: 13 residues. Germline V gene data show CDR1 as SQVTM and CDR2 as ANQGSEA. The CDR3: CSAWGLSITEAFF. In DNA form, the CDR3 reads TGCAGCGCCTGGGGACTTTCGATCACTGAAGCTTTCTTT.